In this sample, the clone carrying this T cell receptor (beta chain) turned up a few times. Being one base from a much bigger clone, this may be a read error. This sample stems from a study of neurological immune-mediated disorders. Study-wide context: In a group of roughly 34 multiple sclerosis patients, roughly 30 had the relapsing-remitting type and 3 had the secondary progressive type.

One entry per CDR3 protein, called by TCRdb with MiXCR from the 5' RACE reads. This table has under 70,000 distinct CDR3 sequences, 3% to 4% appearing once. Trimming took 4 bases from V and 4 from J, leaving 13 bases between them. The germline gives CDR1 SGDLS, CDR2 YYNGEE. The CDR3 extends over 14 amino acids. V and J are TRBV9 and TRBJ2-3; no clear D gene. Sequences were obtained from PBMCs. The receptor was derived from a woman aged 25 to 39 with multiple sclerosis. Here the CDR3 reads CASSSGIAADTQYF. CDR3 nucleotides: TGTGCCAGCAGCTCAGGAATAGCAGCAGATACGCAGTATTTT.